The TCR beta chain described here comes from a study of blood T cell repertoires in COVID-19. On the study more broadly: In each case, the material was cDNA or gDNA derived from T cells, B-cell-depleted T cells, or PBMCs.

Profiling relied on immunoSEQ multiplex PCR, and the TCRdb table lists in-frame clones only, not all of them. The sample lists a few hundred thousand clones, nearly 90% occurring once. Per germline, CDR1 SGHRS and CDR2 YFSETQ. The CDR3 runs to 14 residues. Trimming shortened V by 4 bases and J by 4 bases, and 11 bases separated the two germline ends. The chain uses TRBV5-1 and TRBJ1-4; a possible D gene is TRBD1 (5 bases). The TCR sequence derives from a woman aged 30 to 39 who had recovered from COVID-19. Sample: PBMCs or T cells enriched from blood (not recorded which). The CDR3 protein is CASSRDSFNEKLFF. The DNA of the CDR3 is TGCGCCAGCAGCCGCGACAGTTTTAATGAAAAACTGTTTTTT.